This is a list of T cell receptor beta chains from one sample in a study of blood T cell repertoires in COVID-19. Repertoires were generated with immunoSEQ multiplex PCR, while TCRdb's copy carries only in-frame clones and drops some. The repertoire holds 250,000 to 350,000 clones, with approximately 90% as singletons. Input material: peripheral blood. These receptor sequences come from a man aged 30 to 39 with acute or convalescent COVID-19. Each CDR3 is given without its conserved first and last residue. The D gene is left open where the match is weak. For some rows the clone size is stated as once, few or many, or as a class when expanded; others skip it.

v_gene	d_gene	abundance	j_gene	CDR3aa
TRBV5-4	TRBD1	NA	TRBJ2-1	ASSLGSGGQGYNEQF
TRBV10-3	NA	NA	TRBJ1-1	AISRNGRNTEAF
TRBV10-2	NA	NA	TRBJ1-1	ASSVGVRMNTEAF
TRBV28	NA	few	TRBJ1-5	ASKPGGSQPQH
TRBV7-9	NA	NA	TRBJ1-2	ASSLSRGGEGYT
TRBV6-5	TRBD1	NA	TRBJ1-6	ASSYSKGTGGSPLH
TRBV5-1	TRBD1	NA	TRBJ2-4	ASSLRDRDIQY
TRBV5-6	NA	NA	TRBJ2-7	ASSFDLSYEQY
TRBV18	NA	NA	TRBJ2-5	ASSPLGQQETQY
TRBV28	NA	NA	TRBJ2-2	ASSFSQRLTRELF
TRBV5-1	NA	NA	TRBJ2-1	ASSWGSAGVGNEQF
TRBV29-1	NA	few	TRBJ1-2	SVEDQNVRIGSGNYGYT
TRBV28	TRBD2	NA	TRBJ2-1	ASTPSMGTRGQF
TRBV11-1	NA	NA	TRBJ2-3	ASSLSVSRDTQY
TRBV5-4	NA	NA	TRBJ1-2	ASSFGRDSGYGYT
TRBV3-1/TRBV3-2	TRBD1	NA	TRBJ1-2	ASSQTGQAGPS
TRBV4-2	NA	once	TRBJ1-6	ASSQDRGSPLH
TRBV7-3	TRBD1	NA	TRBJ1-2	ASSFGTGDYGYT
TRBV3-1/TRBV3-2	NA	NA	TRBJ2-5	ASTQNPGTSRETQY
TRBV30	NA	NA	TRBJ2-1	AWSLGGGTYNEQF
TRBV28	NA	NA	TRBJ1-4	ASSFSGVGEKLF
TRBV5-5	TRBD1	NA	TRBJ2-1	ASSAPGQGLHEQF
TRBV11-2	NA	NA	TRBJ1-5	ASSEDRHQPQH
TRBV13	NA	NA	TRBJ2-2	ASSSRAGELF
TRBV19	TRBD2	NA	TRBJ2-3	ASRTLGGSTDTQY
TRBV30	NA	NA	TRBJ2-1	AWSILSSYNEQF
TRBV28	NA	NA	TRBJ1-5	ASSRAGNQPQH
TRBV9	NA	once	TRBJ1-2	ASSVSGYSNGYT
TRBV18	NA	NA	TRBJ1-6	ASSPGEGRNSPLH
TRBV2	TRBD1	NA	TRBJ1-2	ASSGWTGRDGYT
TRBV28	NA	NA	TRBJ2-4	ASSSQTPRIQY
TRBV28	TRBD1	once	TRBJ1-1	ASSLDRGRRGWGTEAF
TRBV5-1	NA	once	TRBJ2-7	ASTLGGTSYEQY
TRBV5-1	TRBD2	NA	TRBJ2-3	ASSLGLAGGTDTQY
TRBV6-5	TRBD1	NA	TRBJ1-5	ASTDRGLGQPQH
TRBV7-6	NA	once	TRBJ2-2	ASSFGNTGELF
TRBV19	TRBD1	NA	TRBJ2-7	ASGLTGVPYEQY
TRBV20-1	NA	NA	TRBJ2-1	SASRWQGKDEQF
TRBV6-5	TRBD2	NA	TRBJ2-3	ASSYSKGGSSDTQY
TRBV11-2	NA	few	TRBJ1-3	ASSLEATLPGNTIY
TRBV3-1/TRBV3-2	TRBD2	NA	TRBJ2-1	ASSQEELAGVPNEQF
TRBV6-1	NA	once	TRBJ1-1	ASSEARGNTEAF
TRBV19	TRBD1	once	TRBJ1-2	ASTKDPPDRAGSHRYGYT
TRBV7-9	TRBD1	once	TRBJ1-2	ASRRTGANYGYT
TRBV21-1	NA	NA	TRBJ2-1	ASSYAGTAYNEQF